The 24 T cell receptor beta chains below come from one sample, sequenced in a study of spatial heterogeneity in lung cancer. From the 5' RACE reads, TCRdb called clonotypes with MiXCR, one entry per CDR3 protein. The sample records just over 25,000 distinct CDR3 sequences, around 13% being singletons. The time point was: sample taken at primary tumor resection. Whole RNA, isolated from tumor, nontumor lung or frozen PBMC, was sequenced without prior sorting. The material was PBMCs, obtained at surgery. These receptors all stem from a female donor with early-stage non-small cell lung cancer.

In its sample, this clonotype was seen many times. The CDR3 region has the DNA TGTGCCAGCAGTTCCTCAGGGAGACCCAGGCTAAGCACAGATACGCAGTATTTT. As protein: CASSSSGRPRLSTDTQYF. This chain connects TRBV6-2 or TRBV6-3 to TRBJ2-3; D is possibly TRBD1 or TRBD2 (5 bases each). Trimming took 4 bases from V and 0 from J, leaving 20 bases between them. Germline values: CDR1 MNHEY, CDR2 SVGEGT. The CDR3 is 18 residues long.

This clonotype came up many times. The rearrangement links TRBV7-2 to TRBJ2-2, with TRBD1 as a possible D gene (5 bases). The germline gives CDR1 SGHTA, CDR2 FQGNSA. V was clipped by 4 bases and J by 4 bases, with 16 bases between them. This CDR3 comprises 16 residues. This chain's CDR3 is CASSSQVPRSTGELFF. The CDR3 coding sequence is TGTGCCAGCAGCTCACAGGTGCCCCGGTCCACCGGGGAGCTGTTTTTT. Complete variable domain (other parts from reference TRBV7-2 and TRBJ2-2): GAGVSQSPSNKVTEKGKDVELRCDPISGHTALYWYRQSLGQGLEFLIYFQGNSAPDKSGLPSDRFSAERTGGSVSTLTIQRTQQEDSAVYLCASSSQVPRSTGELFFGEGSRLTVL.

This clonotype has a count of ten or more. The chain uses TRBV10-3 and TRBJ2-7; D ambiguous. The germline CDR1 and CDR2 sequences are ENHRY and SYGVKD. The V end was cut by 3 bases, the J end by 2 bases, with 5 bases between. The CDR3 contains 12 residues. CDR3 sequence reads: CAISDGPYEQYF. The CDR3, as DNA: TGTGCCATCAGTGACGGGCCCTACGAGCAGTACTTC.

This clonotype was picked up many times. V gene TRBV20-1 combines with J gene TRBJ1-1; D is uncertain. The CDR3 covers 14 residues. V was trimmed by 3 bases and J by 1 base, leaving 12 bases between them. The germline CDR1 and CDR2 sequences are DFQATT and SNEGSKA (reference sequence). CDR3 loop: CSARQDRKNTEAFF. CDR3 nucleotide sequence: TGCAGTGCTAGGCAGGACCGGAAGAACACTGAAGCTTTCTTT.

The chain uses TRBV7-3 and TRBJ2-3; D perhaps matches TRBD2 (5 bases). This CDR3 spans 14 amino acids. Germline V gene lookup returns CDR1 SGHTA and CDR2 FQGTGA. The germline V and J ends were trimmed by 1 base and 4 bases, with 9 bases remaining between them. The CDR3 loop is CASSLMASSDTQYF. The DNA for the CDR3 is TGTGCCAGCAGCTTAATGGCTAGCTCAGATACGCAGTATTTT.

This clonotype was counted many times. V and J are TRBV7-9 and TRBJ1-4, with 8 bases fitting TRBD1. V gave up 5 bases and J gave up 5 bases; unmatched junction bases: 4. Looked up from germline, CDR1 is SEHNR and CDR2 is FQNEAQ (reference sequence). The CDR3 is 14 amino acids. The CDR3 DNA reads TGTGCCAGCAGCCCCCGACAGGGGAATGAAAAACTGTTTTTT. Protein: CASSPRQGNEKLFF.

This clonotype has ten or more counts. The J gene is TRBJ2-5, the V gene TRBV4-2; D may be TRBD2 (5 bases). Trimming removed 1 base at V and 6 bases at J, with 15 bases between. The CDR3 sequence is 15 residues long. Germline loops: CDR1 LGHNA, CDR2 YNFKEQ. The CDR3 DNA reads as TGTGCCAGCAGCCAAGGGTCGGGAACCCTTCAGACCCAGTACTTC. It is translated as CASSQGSGTLQTQYF.

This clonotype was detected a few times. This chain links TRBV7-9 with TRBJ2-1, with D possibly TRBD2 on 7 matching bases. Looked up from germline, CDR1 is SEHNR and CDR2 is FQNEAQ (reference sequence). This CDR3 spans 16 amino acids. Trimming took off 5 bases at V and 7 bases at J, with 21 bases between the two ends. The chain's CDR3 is CASSPRWGGGRNEQFF. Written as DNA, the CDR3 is TGTGCCAGCAGCCCCCGATGGGGGGGGGGCAGGAATGAGCAGTTCTTC.

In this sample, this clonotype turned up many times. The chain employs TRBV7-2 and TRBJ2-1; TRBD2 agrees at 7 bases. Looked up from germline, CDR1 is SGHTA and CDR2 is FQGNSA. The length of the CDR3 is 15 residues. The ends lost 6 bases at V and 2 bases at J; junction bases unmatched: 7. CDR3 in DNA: TGTGCCAGCAGACCACTAGCGTCTGCCTACAATGAGCAGTTCTTC. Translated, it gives CASRPLASAYNEQFF.

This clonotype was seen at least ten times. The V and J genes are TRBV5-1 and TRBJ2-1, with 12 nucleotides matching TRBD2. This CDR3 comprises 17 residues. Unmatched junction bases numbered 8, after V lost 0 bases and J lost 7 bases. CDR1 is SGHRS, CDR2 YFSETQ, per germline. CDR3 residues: CASSLEGTSGRGNEQFF. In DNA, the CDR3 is TGCGCCAGCAGCTTGGAGGGGACTAGCGGGCGGGGGAATGAGCAGTTCTTC.

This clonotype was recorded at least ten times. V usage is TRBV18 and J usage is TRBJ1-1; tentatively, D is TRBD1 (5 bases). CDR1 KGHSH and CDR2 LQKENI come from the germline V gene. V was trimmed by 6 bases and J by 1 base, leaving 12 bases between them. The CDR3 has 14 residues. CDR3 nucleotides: TGTGCCAGCTCCCATTTTGGGGCGAACACTGAAGCTTTCTTT. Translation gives CASSHFGANTEAFF.

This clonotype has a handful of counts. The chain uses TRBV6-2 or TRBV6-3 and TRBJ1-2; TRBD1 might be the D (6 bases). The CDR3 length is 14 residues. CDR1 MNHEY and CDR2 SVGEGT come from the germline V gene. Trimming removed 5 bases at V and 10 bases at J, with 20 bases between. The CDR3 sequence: CASSVRDKPLFYTF. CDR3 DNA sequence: TGTGCCAGCAGTGTCCGGGACAAGCCCCTTTTCTACACCTTC.

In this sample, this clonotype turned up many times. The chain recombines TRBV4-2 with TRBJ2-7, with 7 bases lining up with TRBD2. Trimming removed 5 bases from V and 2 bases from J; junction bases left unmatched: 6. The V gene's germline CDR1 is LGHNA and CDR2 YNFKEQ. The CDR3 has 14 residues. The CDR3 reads CASSTASGPYEQYF. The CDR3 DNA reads TGTGCCAGCAGCACCGCTAGCGGCCCCTACGAGCAGTACTTC.

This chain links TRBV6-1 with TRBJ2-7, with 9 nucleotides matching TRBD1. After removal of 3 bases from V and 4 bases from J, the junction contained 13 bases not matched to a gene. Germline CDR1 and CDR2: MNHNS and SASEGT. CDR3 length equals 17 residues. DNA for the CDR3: TGTGCCAGCAGTGACCCCCCTAGACAGGGGGTACTATACGAGCAGTACGTC. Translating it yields CASSDPPRQGVLYEQYV.

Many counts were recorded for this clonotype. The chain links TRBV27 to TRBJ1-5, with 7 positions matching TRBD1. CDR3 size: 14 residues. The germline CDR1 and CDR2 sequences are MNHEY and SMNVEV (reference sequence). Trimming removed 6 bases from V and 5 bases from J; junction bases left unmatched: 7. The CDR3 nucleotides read TGTGCCAGCAGCTACAGGGGAGGGCATCAGCCCCAGCATTTT. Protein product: CASSYRGGHQPQHF.

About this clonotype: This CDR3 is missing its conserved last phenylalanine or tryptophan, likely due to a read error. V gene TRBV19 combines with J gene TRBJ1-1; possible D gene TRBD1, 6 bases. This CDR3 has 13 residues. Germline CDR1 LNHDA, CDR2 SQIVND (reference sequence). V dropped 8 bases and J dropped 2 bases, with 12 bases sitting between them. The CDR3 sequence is CASSQTGNTEAFL. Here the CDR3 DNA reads TGTGCCAGTTCCCAGACAGGCAACACTGAAGCTTTCCTT.

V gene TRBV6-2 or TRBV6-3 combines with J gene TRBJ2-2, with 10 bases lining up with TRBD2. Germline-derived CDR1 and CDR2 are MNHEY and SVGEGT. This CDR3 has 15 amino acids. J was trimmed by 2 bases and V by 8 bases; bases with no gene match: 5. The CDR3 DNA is TGTGCCAGCGATGGACTAGCGGATAACACCGGGGAGCTGTTTTTT. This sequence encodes CASDGLADNTGELFF.

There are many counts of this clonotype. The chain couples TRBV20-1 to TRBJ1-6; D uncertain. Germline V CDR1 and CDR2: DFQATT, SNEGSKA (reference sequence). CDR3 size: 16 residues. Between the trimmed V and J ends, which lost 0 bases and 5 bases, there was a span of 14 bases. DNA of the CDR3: TGCAGTGCTAGAGACAACCGGGCCCTAAATAATTCACCCCTCCACTTT. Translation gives CSARDNRALNNSPLHF.

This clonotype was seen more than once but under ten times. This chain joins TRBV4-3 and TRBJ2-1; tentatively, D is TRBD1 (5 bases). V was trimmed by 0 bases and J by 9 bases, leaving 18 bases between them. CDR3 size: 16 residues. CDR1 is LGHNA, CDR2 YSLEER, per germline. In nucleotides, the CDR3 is TGCGCCAGCAGCCAAGATCCCGATTTGAGCAGGGTTGAGCAGTTCTTC. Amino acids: CASSQDPDLSRVEQFF.

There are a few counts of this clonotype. The CDR3 region has the DNA TGTGCCAGCTCACCACTAGCACAGGGAATCTCCTACGAGCAGTACTTC. Protein sequence: CASSPLAQGISYEQYF. The gene calls are TRBV18 and TRBJ2-7; maybe TRBD1 (6 bases). CDR1 KGHSH and CDR2 LQKENI come from the germline V gene. The length of the CDR3 is 16 residues. Trimming removed 1 base from V and 0 bases from J, with 13 bases in between.

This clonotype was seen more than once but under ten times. The CDR3 DNA reads TGTGCCAGCAGTTCGGGTTTGAACACTGAAGCTTTCTTT. Protein: CASSSGLNTEAFF. The chain joins TRBV28 to TRBJ1-1; D unclear. The CDR3 has 13 amino acids. Germline V gives CDR1 MDHEN, CDR2 SYDVKM. Trimming removed 4 bases at V and 0 bases at J, with 6 bases between.

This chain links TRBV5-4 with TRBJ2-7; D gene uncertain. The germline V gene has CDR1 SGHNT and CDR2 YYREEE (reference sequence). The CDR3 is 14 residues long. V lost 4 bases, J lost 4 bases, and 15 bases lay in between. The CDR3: CASSPTDLGYEQYF. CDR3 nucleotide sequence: TGTGCCAGCAGCCCGACCGATTTGGGGTACGAGCAGTACTTC.

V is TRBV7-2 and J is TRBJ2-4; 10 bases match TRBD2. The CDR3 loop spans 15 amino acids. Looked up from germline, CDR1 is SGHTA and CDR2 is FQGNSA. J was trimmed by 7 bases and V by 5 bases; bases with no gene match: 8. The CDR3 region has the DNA TGTGCCAGCAGCCCAAGCGGGGGGGCCTTGAACATTCAGTACTTC. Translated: CASSPSGGALNIQYF. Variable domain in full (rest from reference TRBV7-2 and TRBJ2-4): GAGVSQSPSNKVTEKGKDVELRCDPISGHTALYWYRQSLGQGLEFLIYFQGNSAPDKSGLPSDRFSAERTGGSVSTLTIQRTQQEDSAVYLCASSPSGGALNIQYFGAGTRLSVL.

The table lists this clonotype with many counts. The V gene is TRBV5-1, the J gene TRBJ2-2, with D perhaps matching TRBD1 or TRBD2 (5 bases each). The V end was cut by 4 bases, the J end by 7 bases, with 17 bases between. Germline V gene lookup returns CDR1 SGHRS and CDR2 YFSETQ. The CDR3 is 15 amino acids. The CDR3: CASSRKEGHLGELFF. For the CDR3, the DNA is TGCGCCAGCAGCCGTAAAGAGGGGCATCTCGGGGAGCTGTTTTTT. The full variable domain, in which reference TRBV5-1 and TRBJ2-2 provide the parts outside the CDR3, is KAGVTQTPRYLIKTRGQQVTLSCSPISGHRSVSWYQQTPGQGLQFLFEYFSETQRNKGNFPGRFSGRQFSNSRSEMNVSTLELGDSALYLCASSRKEGHLGELFFGEGSRLTVL.